The source of this T cell receptor beta chain is a study of naive and memory T cell subsets. Four PCR rounds used nested alpha and beta constant region primers plus the SP2 primer. Alpha and beta constant region primers primed reverse transcription for blood and skin samples. TCRdb reprocessed the 5' RACE reads via MiXCR and lists one record per CDR3 protein. The table has roughly 56,000 distinct CDR3 sequences, approximately 6.6% seen once. An oligonucleotide containing a UMI was ligated to the 3' end of TCR cDNA. Cells were not sorted; total RNA input targeted roughly 1 to 1000 ng. The CDR3 spans 15 residues. Germline CDR1 is SGHRS and CDR2 is YFSETQ. V shed 5 bases and J 4 bases; nucleotides not matched to a gene: 12. This clonotype was picked up a small number of times. Antigen specificity is unknown. Findings of the study overall: Potentially, T cell activation and differentiation skew this RNA-based measurement.

The chain links TRBV5-1 to TRBJ2-7, with 7 bases identical to TRBD1. The sequence was obtained from a male donor in good health. The CDR3 is CASRQRQGVAYEQYF. CDR3 sequence (DNA): TGCGCCAGCAGACAACGGCAGGGGGTTGCGTACGAGCAGTACTTC.